This TCR beta chain was profiled in a study of cytomegalovirus exposure and HLA in healthy donors. Study outcomes and limitations: A later analysis appeared to link common viral pathogens to several of the most significant clusters. Researchers reportedly found TCR beta sequences accurately predicted most subjects' HLA-A and HLA-B alleles. Earlier results showed most TCR beta V segments being productive about 90% or about 30% of the time.

As for this clone: Its antigen is currently unknown. The junction shows a germline mismatch at one end, possibly a read error. In the same sample, other DNA sequences code for this CDR3.

The CDR3 runs 13 residues. Germline CDR1 MGHRA, CDR2 YSYEKL. It was with 60 Vbeta and 13 Jbeta primers that the PCR ran. Only in-frame clones appear in the TCRdb table, and some are missing; sequencing was by immunoSEQ multiplex PCR. Of some 150,000 clones listed, 81% are singletons. Sample: PBMCs. This receptor was obtained from a woman aged 18-29 years in good health and CMV-seropositive. The chain has TRBV4-1 and TRBJ1-4; D possibly corresponds to TRBD1 (6 bases). The CDR3 DNA follows: TGCGCCAGCAGCCAAGTGGCAGGGGAAAAACTGTTTTTC. It encodes CASSQVAGEKLFF.